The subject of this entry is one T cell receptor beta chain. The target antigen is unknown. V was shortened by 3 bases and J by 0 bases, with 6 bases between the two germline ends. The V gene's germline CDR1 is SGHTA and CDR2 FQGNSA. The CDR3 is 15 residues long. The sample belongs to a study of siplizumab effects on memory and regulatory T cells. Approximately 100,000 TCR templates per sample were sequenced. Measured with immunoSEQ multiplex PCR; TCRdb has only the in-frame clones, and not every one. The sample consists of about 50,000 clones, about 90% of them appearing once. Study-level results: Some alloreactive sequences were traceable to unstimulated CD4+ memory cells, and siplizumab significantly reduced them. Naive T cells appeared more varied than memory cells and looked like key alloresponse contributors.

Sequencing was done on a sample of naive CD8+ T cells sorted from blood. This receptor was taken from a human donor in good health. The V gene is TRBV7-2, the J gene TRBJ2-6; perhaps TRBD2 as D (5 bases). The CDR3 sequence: CASSFEGSGANVLTF. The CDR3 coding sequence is TGTGCCAGCAGCTTTGAGGGCTCTGGGGCCAACGTCCTGACTTTC.